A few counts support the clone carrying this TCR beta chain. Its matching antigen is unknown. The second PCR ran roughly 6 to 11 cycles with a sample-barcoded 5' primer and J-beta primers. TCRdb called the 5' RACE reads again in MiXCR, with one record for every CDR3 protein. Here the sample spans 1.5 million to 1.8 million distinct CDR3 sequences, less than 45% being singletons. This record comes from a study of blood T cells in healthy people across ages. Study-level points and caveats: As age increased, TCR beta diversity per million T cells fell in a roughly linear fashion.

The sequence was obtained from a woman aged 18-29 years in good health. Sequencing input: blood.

The CDR3 protein is CSARELPTHNSPLHF. In DNA form, the CDR3 reads TGCAGTGCTAGAGAACTTCCAACCCATAATTCACCCCTCCACTTT. The V and J genes are TRBV20-1 and TRBJ1-6; D call uncertain. CDR1 and CDR2 (germline): DFQATT, SNEGSKA (reference sequence). This CDR3 region has 15 residues. Trimming shortened V by 0 bases and J by 5 bases, and 11 bases separated the two germline ends.